These 21 T cell receptor beta chains came from one sample sequenced in a study of T cells in Graves' hyperthyroidism and ophthalmopathy. Amplified TCR beta CDR3 regions derived from RNA transcripts. With the HTBI primer set, the TCR CDR3 went through a first round of RT-PCR. TCRdb re-called the multiplex PCR reads with MiXCR, one entry per CDR3 protein. The profile shows roughly 180,000 distinct CDR3 sequences, over 8% of them singletons. Sequencing input: blood. The receptors originated from a woman under 30 with Graves' hyperthyroidism that later progressed to Graves' ophthalmopathy.

The chain is built from TRBV6-1 and TRBJ2-2; 12 nucleotides agree with TRBD2. This CDR3 has 16 residues. V gave up 8 bases and J gave up 6 bases; unmatched junction bases: 10. Per germline, CDR1 MNHNS and CDR2 SASEGT. The CDR3 DNA follows: TGTGCCAGCGGACTAGCGGGACTACCTTGGGCCGGGGAGCTGTTTTTT. Amino acids: CASGLAGLPWAGELFF.

V and J are TRBV10-2 and TRBJ1-1; TRBD1 matches at 7 bases. The CDR3 totals 16 residues. Per the germline V gene, CDR1 is WSHSY and CDR2 is SAAADI. The V gene end was trimmed by 4 bases and the J gene end by 2 bases; junction bases not matched to a gene: 10. CDR3 DNA sequence: TGCGCCAGCAGTGCCGGGAGGGAGGGGGCAAACACTGAAGCTTTCTTT. As protein: CASSAGREGANTEAFF.

The chain links TRBV5-6 to TRBJ1-1, with D maybe TRBD1 (5 bases). The CDR3 has 14 residues. CDR1 and CDR2 from the germline V gene are SGHDT and YYEEEE. Deletions cut 4 bases from V and 1 base from J, with 11 bases between. The CDR3 coding sequence is TGTGCCAGCAGCCCGGGACCGCAGAACACTGAAGCTTTCTTT. It is translated as CASSPGPQNTEAFF.

This clonotype was detected only a few times. The chain couples TRBV5-6 to TRBJ2-1; D gene uncertain. The CDR3 length is 16 residues. The V end was cut by 4 bases, the J end by 3 bases, with 17 bases between. From germline, CDR1 is SGHDT and CDR2 YYEEEE. This CDR3 is CASSLFVGPGYNEQFF. DNA for the CDR3: TGTGCCAGCAGCCTTTTCGTAGGTCCGGGCTACAATGAGCAGTTCTTC.

This clonotype was recorded at least ten times. CDR3 in DNA: TGCAGTGCTAGAGATCTTTCGGGAGGGACCACAGATACGCAGTATTTT. Translated, it gives CSARDLSGGTTDTQYF. The chain links TRBV20-1 to TRBJ2-3; 8 bases are a match to TRBD2. With 0 bases clipped from V and 2 bases from J, the junction kept 7 bases outside the gene matches. This CDR3 is 16 amino acids long. Germline loops: CDR1 DFQATT, CDR2 SNEGSKA (reference sequence).

In its sample, this clonotype was seen many times. This chain links TRBV24-1 with TRBJ1-3; maybe TRBD1 (6 bases). V was trimmed by 1 base and J by 2 bases, leaving 11 bases between them. The CDR3 has 16 residues. Per the germline V gene, CDR1 is KGHDR and CDR2 is SFDVKD. This CDR3 is CATSDLQGGTGNTIYF. In nucleotides, the CDR3 is TGTGCCACCAGTGATTTACAAGGGGGAACTGGAAACACCATATATTTT.

This clonotype appeared many times. CDR3 sequence (DNA): TGTGCCAGCAGCGCCACTAGCGGTACTTTGTCCGAGCAGTACTTC. Its protein is CASSATSGTLSEQYF. The V and J genes are TRBV11-2 and TRBJ2-7, with 8 positions matching TRBD2. Trimming cost V 5 bases and J 6 bases; bases outside gene matches: 12. Germline V gene data show CDR1 as SGHAT and CDR2 as FQNNGV. CDR3 size: 15 residues. The whole variable domain, filled in from reference TRBV11-2 and TRBJ2-7, reads EAGVAQSPRYKIIEKRQSVAFWCNPISGHATLYWYQQILGQGPKLLIQFQNNGVVDDSQLPKDRFSAERLKGVDSTLKIQPAKLEDSAVYLCASSATSGTLSEQYFGPGTRLTVT.

As concerns this clonotype: A clone one base away is much larger, so this may be a read error. V gene TRBV20-1 combines with J gene TRBJ2-1; D possibly corresponds to TRBD2 (6 bases). Germline CDR1 reads DFQATT; CDR2 reads SNEGSKA (reference sequence). This CDR3 is 13 amino acids long. The CDR3 loop is CGASTGRGNEQFF. In nucleotides, the CDR3 is TGCGGTGCTAGTACCGGACGGGGGAATGAGCAGTTCTTC.

This chain links TRBV6-4 with TRBJ1-5, with TRBD1 as a possible D gene (5 bases). There are 16 residues in the CDR3. V lost 3 bases and J 5 bases, leaving 17 bases between the germline ends. CDR1 is MRHNA, CDR2 SNTAGT, per germline. The CDR3 DNA reads as TGTGCCAGCAGTGAAAGGGGCAGACAAGATGATCAGCCCCAGCATTTT. Its protein is CASSERGRQDDQPQHF.

This clonotype showed up just a few times. This chain joins TRBV6-1 and TRBJ1-2; D possibly corresponds to TRBD1 (5 bases). This CDR3 has 14 amino acids. V lost 5 bases and J lost 5, with 15 bases in between. Germline V gene lookup returns CDR1 MNHNS and CDR2 SASEGT. The CDR3 DNA is TGTGCCAGCAGTACAGGACGGGAATTATATGGCTACACCTTC. Protein: CASSTGRELYGYTF.

This clonotype was detected ten times or more. V is TRBV11-2 and J is TRBJ1-1; no clear D. This CDR3 spans 15 amino acids. Germline loops: CDR1 SGHAT, CDR2 FQNNGV. V lost 0 bases to trimming and J lost 0 bases, with 8 bases between them. This CDR3 reads CASSLEPGMNTEAFF. The CDR3 nucleotides read TGTGCCAGCAGCTTAGAACCGGGGATGAACACTGAAGCTTTCTTT. Using reference TRBV11-2 and TRBJ1-1 for the parts outside the CDR3, the full variable domain is EAGVAQSPRYKIIEKRQSVAFWCNPISGHATLYWYQQILGQGPKLLIQFQNNGVVDDSQLPKDRFSAERLKGVDSTLKIQPAKLEDSAVYLCASSLEPGMNTEAFFGQGTRLTVV.

This clonotype was seen at least ten times. The chain carries TRBV27 and TRBJ1-1, with a possible D match to TRBD1 (5 bases). The CDR3 loop spans 15 amino acids. V was shortened by 0 bases and J by 11 bases, with 19 bases between the two germline ends. From germline, CDR1 is MNHEY and CDR2 SMNVEV (reference sequence). The CDR3 is CASSLSWSGGLGAFF. Written as DNA, the CDR3 is TGTGCCAGCAGTTTATCGTGGAGTGGGGGATTGGGTGCTTTCTTT.

Ten or more counts support this clonotype. CDR3 residues: CASTLKRAINNEQFF. The CDR3 bases are TGTGCCAGCACCTTGAAGAGGGCCATAAACAATGAGCAGTTCTTC. The chain couples TRBV11-1 to TRBJ2-1; a weak D match, TRBD2 (5 bases). V shed 7 bases and J shed 5 bases, with 18 bases lying between them. This CDR3 spans 15 amino acids. Germline loops: CDR1 SGHAT, CDR2 FQDESV (reference sequence). The variable domain in full, with the rest retrieved from reference TRBV11-1 and TRBJ2-1, is EAEVAQSPRYKITEKSQAVAFWCDPISGHATLYWYRQILGQGPELLVQFQDESVVDDSQLPKDRFSAERLKGVDSTLKIQPAELGDSAMYLCASTLKRAINNEQFFGPGTRLTVL.

About this clonotype: Being one base from a much bigger clone, this may be a read error. The chain uses TRBV20-1 and TRBJ1-4; D unresolved. Trimming removed 6 bases at V and 7 bases at J, with 18 bases between. This CDR3 is 14 amino acids long. CDR1 and CDR2 from the germline V gene are DFQATT and SNEGSKA (reference sequence). The CDR3 DNA follows: TGCAGTGCCGTTCCAGGACTGGCTAGTGAAAAACTGTTTTTT. Protein product: CSAVPGLASEKLFF.

Notes on this clonotype: This could be a read error, since a much larger clone is one nucleotide away. The chain carries TRBV29-1 and TRBJ2-7; D is uncertain. The germline gives CDR1 SQVTM, CDR2 ANQGSEA. The CDR3 extends over 12 amino acids. The CDR3 bases are TGCAGCGTTGAAGTTGGTGGCTACGAGCAGGACTTC. This translates into CSVEVGGYEQDF.

The rearrangement uses TRBV19 and TRBJ2-3, with 7 nucleotides matching TRBD2. V gave up 3 bases and J gave up 0 bases; unmatched junction bases: 9. Germline CDR1 LNHDA, CDR2 SQIVND (reference sequence). The CDR3 spans 17 residues. CDR3 sequence: CASSMRGRVRSTDTQYF. CDR3 bases: TGTGCCAGTAGTATGCGAGGGAGGGTACGGAGCACAGATACGCAGTATTTT.

This clonotype was counted at least ten times. This CDR3 is missing its conserved last phenylalanine or tryptophan, likely due to a read error. The chain carries TRBV29-1 and TRBJ1-2, with TRBD1 as a possible D gene (5 bases). Germline V CDR1 and CDR2: SQVTM, ANQGSEA. The CDR3 has 13 residues. Trimming removed 1 base at V and 8 bases at J, with 14 bases between. The CDR3 reads CSVEGAGLRGYTL. In nucleotides, the CDR3 is TGCAGCGTTGAAGGAGCAGGGCTAAGGGGCTACACCCTC.

In its sample, this clonotype was seen many times. The chain has TRBV28 and TRBJ1-1; 9 bases match TRBD1. The CDR3 is 16 residues long. Unmatched junction bases numbered 15, after V lost 5 bases and J lost 8 bases. Germline V gene sequence: CDR1 MDHEN, CDR2 SYDVKM. The CDR3 DNA follows: TGTGCCAGCAGTCCTAACATGTTACAAGGACAGGGGGAAGCTTTCTTT. Its translation: CASSPNMLQGQGEAFF.

This clonotype occurred a few times. CDR3 coding DNA: TGCGCCAGCAGCTCGGGACAGTTCGAGCAGTACTTC. Translated: CASSSGQFEQYF. The V and J genes are TRBV5-1 and TRBJ2-7; TRBD1 aligns across 7 bases. V trimming: 3 bases; J trimming: 6 bases; junction bases outside the gene matches: 3. Germline values: CDR1 SGHRS, CDR2 YFSETQ. This CDR3 is built from 12 residues.

J is TRBJ2-7 and V is TRBV7-9; D is undetermined. Germline CDR1 and CDR2: SEHNR and FQNEAQ (reference sequence). Trimming shortened V by 4 bases and J by 4 bases, and 14 bases separated the two germline ends. The CDR3 extends over 14 amino acids. The CDR3 sequence is CASSSETYQYEQYF. The CDR3 nucleotides are TGTGCCAGCAGCTCCGAGACATACCAGTACGAGCAGTACTTC.

A few counts support this clonotype. The rearrangement links TRBV5-1 to TRBJ2-7; tentative D call: TRBD2 (7 bases). This CDR3 spans 14 amino acids. CDR1 and CDR2 (germline): SGHRS, YFSETQ. V was clipped by 3 bases and J by 5 bases, with 15 bases between them. CDR3: CASSWGGAPHEQYF. CDR3 DNA: TGCGCCAGCAGCTGGGGGGGCGCGCCCCACGAGCAGTACTTC.